This T cell receptor beta chain was obtained from a study of blood T cell repertoires in COVID-19. Study background: The United States, Italy and Spain provided the acute and convalescent COVID-19 samples.

The Seattle patients, enrolled during active infection, were followed longitudinally. Per the original methods: Amplification of reference gene primers was used by the study to estimate nucleated cell counts. Profiling relied on immunoSEQ multiplex PCR, and the TCRdb table lists in-frame clones only, not all of them. V, J and clone size are those of that table, while D and trimming were read from the DNA. The table lists about 370,000 clones, around 87% of them singletons, with 10% in the top ten. Germline loops: CDR1 SGHTA, CDR2 FQGTGA. CDR3 length: 14 amino acids. The V segment lost 2 bases and the J segment 6 bases; nucleotides outside the gene matches: 3.

What was sequenced was peripheral blood. The chain links TRBV7-3 to TRBJ2-2, with TRBD2 matching over 7 bases. The TCR sequence derives from a woman in her 30s with COVID-19, enrolled during active disease. CDR3 amino acids: CASSLGLEAGELFF. CDR3 nucleotides: TGTGCCAGCAGCTTAGGACTAGAAGCCGGGGAGCTGTTTTTT.